The clone carrying this T cell receptor (beta chain) appeared many times. Its antigen remains unidentified. This sample was included in a study of CD8+CD57+ T cells in acquired aplastic anemia. Whole-study results and caveats: No significant difference in CD8+ Simpson's diversity was found between patients and controls.

The CDR3 runs to 14 residues. The germline V gene encodes CDR1 SGDLS and CDR2 YYNGEE. V was cut by 5 bases and J by 3 bases, with 15 bases left in between. Investigators profiled TCR beta VDJ and CDR3 from genomic DNA template. TCRdb reprocessed the reads with MiXCR, giving one entry per CDR3 protein. The data hold under 500,000 distinct CDR3 sequences, with over 25% observed a single time. Sequencing involved patients with CD8+CD57+ cell expansion previously shown by flow cytometry. Sampling of blood occurred while the patients had still received no therapy. The receptor comes from a human donor with aplastic anemia. The sequencing input was sorted CD4+, CD8+, or CD8+CD57+ T cells (not recorded which) from PBMCs. The chain links TRBV9 to TRBJ2-7; D remains unclear. In DNA form, the CDR3 reads TGTGCCAGCAGTCCCCAGGTCGGCCTCTACGAGCAGTACTTC. Its protein product is CASSPQVGLYEQYF.